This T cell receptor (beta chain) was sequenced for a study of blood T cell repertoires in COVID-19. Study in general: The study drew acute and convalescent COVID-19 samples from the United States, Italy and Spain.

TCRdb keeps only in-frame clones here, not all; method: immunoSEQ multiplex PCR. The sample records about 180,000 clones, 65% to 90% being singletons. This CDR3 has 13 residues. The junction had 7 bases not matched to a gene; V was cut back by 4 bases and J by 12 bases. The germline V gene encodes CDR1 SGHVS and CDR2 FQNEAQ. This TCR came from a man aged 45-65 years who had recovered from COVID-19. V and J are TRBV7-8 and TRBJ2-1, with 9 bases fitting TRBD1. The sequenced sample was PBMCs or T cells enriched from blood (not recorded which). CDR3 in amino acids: CASSSGTGLGQFF. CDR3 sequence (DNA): TGTGCCAGCAGCTCCGGGACAGGGCTGGGGCAGTTCTTC.